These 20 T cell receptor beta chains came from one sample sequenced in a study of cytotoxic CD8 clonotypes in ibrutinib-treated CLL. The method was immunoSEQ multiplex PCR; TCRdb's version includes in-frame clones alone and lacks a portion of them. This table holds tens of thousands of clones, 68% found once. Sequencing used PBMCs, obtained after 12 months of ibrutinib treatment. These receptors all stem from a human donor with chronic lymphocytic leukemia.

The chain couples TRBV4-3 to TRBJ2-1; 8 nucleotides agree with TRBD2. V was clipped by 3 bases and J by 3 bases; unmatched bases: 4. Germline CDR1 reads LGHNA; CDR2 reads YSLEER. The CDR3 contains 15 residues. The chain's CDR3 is CASSQLLADYNEQFF. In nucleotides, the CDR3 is TGCGCCAGCAGCCAGCTACTAGCGGACTACAATGAGCAGTTCTTC.

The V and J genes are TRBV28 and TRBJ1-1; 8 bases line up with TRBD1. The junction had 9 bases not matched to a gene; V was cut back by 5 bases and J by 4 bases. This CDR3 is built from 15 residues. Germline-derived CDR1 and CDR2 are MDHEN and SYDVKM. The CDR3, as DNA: TGTGCCAGCAGTACCCCGGACAGGGTCTTCACTGAAGCTTTCTTT. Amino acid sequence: CASSTPDRVFTEAFF.

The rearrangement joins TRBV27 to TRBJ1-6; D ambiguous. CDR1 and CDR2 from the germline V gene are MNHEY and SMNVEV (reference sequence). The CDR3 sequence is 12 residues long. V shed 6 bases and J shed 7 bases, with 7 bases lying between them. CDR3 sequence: CASRTGNSPLHF. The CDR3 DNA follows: TGTGCCAGCAGAACGGGAAATTCACCCCTCCACTTT.

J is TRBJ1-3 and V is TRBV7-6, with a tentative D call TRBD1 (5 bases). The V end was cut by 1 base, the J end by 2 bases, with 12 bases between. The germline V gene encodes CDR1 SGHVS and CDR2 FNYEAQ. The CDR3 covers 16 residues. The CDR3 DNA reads TGTGCCAGCAGCTTAGGTGCGACAGAGGCTGGAAACACCATATATTTT. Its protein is CASSLGATEAGNTIYF.

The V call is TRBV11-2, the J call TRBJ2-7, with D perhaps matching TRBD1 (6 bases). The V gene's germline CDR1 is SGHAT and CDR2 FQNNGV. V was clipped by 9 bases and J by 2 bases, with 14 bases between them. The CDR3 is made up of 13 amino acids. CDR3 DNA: TGTGCCAGTCAACTGGCAGGGGCCTACGAGCAGTACTTC. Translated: CASQLAGAYEQYF.

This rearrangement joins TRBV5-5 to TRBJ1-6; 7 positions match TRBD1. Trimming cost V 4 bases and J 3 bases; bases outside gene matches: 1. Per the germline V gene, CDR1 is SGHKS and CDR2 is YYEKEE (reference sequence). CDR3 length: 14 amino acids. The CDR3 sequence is CASSPGGYNSPLHF. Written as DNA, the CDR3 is TGTGCCAGCAGCCCAGGGGGCTATAATTCACCCCTCCACTTT. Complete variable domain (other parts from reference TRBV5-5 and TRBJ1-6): DAGVTQSPTHLIKTRGQQVTLRCSPISGHKSVSWYQQVLGQGPQFIFQYYEKEERGRGNFPDRFSARQFPNYSSELNVNALLLGDSALYLCASSPGGYNSPLHFGNGTRLTVT.

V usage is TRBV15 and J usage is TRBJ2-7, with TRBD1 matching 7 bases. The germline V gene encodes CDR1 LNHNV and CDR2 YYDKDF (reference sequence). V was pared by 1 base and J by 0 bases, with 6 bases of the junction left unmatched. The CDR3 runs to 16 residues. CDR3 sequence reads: CATSRVQGLDSYEQYF. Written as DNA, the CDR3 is TGTGCCACCAGCAGAGTACAGGGGTTGGACTCCTACGAGCAGTACTTC.

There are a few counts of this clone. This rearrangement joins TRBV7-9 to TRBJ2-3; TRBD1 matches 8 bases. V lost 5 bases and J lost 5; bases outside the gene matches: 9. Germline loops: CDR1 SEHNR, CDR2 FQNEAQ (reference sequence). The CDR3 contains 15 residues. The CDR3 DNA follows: TGTGCCAGCAGCCCCATTGGACAGGGTAGAGATACGCAGTATTTT. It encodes CASSPIGQGRDTQYF.

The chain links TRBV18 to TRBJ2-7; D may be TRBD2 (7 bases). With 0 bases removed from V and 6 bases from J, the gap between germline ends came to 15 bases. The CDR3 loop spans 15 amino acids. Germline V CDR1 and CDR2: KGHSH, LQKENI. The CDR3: CASSPPSGGPGEQYF. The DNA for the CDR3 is TGTGCCAGCTCACCACCTTCCGGGGGGCCTGGCGAGCAGTACTTC.

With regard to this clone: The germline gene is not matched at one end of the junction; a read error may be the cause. The CDR3 nucleotides are TGTGCCAGCAGTGAATTGGTCACCACGAACCTGGGAAACTTT. Protein: CASSELVTTNLGNF. The rearrangement uses TRBV6-1 and TRBJ1-6; no clear D gene. The germline V gene has CDR1 MNHNS and CDR2 SASEGT. This CDR3 is 14 amino acids long.

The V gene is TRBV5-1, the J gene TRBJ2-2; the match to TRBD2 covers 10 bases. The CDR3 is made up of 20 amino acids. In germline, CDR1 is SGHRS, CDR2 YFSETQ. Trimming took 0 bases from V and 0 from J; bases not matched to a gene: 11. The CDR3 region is CASSLASGSGGFANTGELFF. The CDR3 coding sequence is TGCGCCAGCAGCTTGGCCAGCGGTAGCGGGGGGTTCGCGAACACCGGGGAGCTGTTTTTT.

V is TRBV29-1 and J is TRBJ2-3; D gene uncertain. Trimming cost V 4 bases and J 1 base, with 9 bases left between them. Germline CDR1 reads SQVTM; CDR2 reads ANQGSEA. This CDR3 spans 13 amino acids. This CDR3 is CSVGGEGTDTQYF. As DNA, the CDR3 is TGCAGCGTTGGAGGCGAGGGCACAGATACGCAGTATTTT.

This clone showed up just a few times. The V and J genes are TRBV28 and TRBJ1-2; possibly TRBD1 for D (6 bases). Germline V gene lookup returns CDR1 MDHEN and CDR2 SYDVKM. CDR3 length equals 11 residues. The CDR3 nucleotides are TGTGCAGGGGGGAAAGAGGCAGGGTTCACCTTC. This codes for CAGGKEAGFTF.

CDR3 in DNA: TGTGCCAGCAGCGCCCGGGAGATACTAGCGCGAGAGCAGTACTTC. As protein: CASSAREILAREQYF. This chain connects TRBV5-6 to TRBJ2-7; 7 bases line up with TRBD2. CDR1 SGHDT and CDR2 YYEEEE come from the germline V gene. The trim removed 4 bases at V and 7 bases at J, leaving 14 bases unmatched. This CDR3 has 15 residues.

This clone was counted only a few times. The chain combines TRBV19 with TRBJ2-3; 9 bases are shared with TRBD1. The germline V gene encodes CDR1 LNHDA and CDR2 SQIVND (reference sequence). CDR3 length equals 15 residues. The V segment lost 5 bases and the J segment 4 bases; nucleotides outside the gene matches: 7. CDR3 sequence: CASSPGQGIADTQYF. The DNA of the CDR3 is TGTGCCAGTAGTCCTGGACAGGGGATCGCAGATACGCAGTATTTT.

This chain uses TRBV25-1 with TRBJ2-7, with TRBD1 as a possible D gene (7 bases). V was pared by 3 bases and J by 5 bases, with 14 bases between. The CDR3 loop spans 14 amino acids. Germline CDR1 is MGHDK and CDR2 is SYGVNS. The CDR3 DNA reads TGTGCCAGCAGTGATCCGGCCAGGGGGGACGAGCAGTACTTC. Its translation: CASSDPARGDEQYF.

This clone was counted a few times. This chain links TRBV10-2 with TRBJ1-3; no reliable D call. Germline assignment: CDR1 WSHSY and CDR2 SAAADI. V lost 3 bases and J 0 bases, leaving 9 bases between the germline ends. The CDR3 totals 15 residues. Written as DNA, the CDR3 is TGCGCCAGCAGTGATTCAGCTTCCTCTGGAAACACCATATATTTT. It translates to CASSDSASSGNTIYF.

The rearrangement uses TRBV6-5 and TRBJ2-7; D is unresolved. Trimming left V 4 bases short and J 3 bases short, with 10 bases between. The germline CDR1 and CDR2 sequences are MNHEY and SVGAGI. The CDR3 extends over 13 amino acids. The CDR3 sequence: CASSSSDNYEQYF. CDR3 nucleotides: TGTGCCAGCAGTTCCTCCGACAACTACGAGCAGTACTTC.

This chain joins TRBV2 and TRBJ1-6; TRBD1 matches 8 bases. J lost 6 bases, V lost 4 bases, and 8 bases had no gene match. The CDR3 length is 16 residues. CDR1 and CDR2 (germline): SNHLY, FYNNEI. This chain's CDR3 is CASSVSGTGLNSPLHF. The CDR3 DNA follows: TGTGCCAGCAGTGTTTCCGGGACAGGTCTTAATTCACCCCTCCACTTT.

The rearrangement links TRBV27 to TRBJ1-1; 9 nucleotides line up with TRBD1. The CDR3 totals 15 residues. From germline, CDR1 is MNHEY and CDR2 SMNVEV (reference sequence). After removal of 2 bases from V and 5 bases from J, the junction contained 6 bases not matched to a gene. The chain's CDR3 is CASSLQGQGITEAFF. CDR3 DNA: TGTGCCAGCAGTTTACAGGGACAGGGAATTACTGAAGCTTTCTTT.